This T cell receptor beta chain was documented in a study of T cells in Graves' hyperthyroidism and ophthalmopathy. The TCR beta CDR3 regions underwent amplification using RNA transcripts as the source. Initially, a first-round RT-PCR of the TCR CDR3 employed the HTBI primer set. One entry per CDR3 protein, called by TCRdb with MiXCR from the multiplex PCR reads. The table includes hundreds of thousands of distinct CDR3 sequences, roughly 24% detected once. In making diagnoses, clinical symptoms, serum thyroxine and TRAb, thyroid ultrasound and orbital computed tomography were all used. Trimming shortened V by 1 base and J by 5 bases, and 8 bases separated the two germline ends. This CDR3 is 13 amino acids long. From germline, CDR1 is LGHNA and CDR2 YSLEER.

This chain uses TRBV4-3 with TRBJ1-2; D ambiguous. The TCR comes from a woman aged 25 to 39 with Graves' ophthalmopathy. The sample taken for sequencing was blood. Written as DNA, the CDR3 is TGCGCCAGCAGCCAAGCCCCCGGATATGGCTACACCTTC. Its protein is CASSQAPGYGYTF.